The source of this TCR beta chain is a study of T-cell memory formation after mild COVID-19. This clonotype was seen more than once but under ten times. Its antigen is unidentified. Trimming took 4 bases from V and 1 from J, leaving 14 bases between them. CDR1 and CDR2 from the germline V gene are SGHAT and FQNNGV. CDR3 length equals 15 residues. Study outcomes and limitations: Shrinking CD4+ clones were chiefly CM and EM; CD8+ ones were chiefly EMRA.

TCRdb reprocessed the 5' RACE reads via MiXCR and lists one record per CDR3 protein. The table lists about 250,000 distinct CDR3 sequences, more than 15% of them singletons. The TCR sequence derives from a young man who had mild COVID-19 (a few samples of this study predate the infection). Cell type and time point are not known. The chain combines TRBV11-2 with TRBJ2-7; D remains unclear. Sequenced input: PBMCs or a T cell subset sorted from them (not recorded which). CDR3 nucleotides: TGTGCCAGCAGCTCCCATACTTTCCTTTCCTACGAGCAGTACTTC. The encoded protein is CASSSHTFLSYEQYF.